Listed here are 30 T cell receptor beta chains from one sample, sequenced in a study of Ad26.COV2.S vaccination and SARS-CoV-2 variants. This table comes from immunoSEQ multiplex PCR, and its TCRdb copy is limited to in-frame clones, with some not included. The sample holds over 110,000 clones, 75% to 90% seen once. Material: peripheral blood, obtained after recovery from COVID-19. These receptors all stem from a human donor who had recovered from COVID-19.

This clone was seen at least ten times. V and J are TRBV28 and TRBJ2-7; no clear D gene. The CDR3 is made up of 14 amino acids. V was trimmed by 7 bases and J by 2 bases, leaving 15 bases between them. In germline, CDR1 is MDHEN, CDR2 SYDVKM. The CDR3 DNA sequence: TGTGCCAGCACCCCATCTGCACCGACCTACGAGCAGTACTTC. Protein: CASTPSAPTYEQYF.

This clone was recorded a few times. The chain is built from TRBV5-6 and TRBJ1-4; D is unclear. The length of the CDR3 is 12 residues. In germline, CDR1 is SGHDT, CDR2 YYEEEE. The V end was cut by 8 bases, the J end by 7 bases, with 12 bases between. CDR3 region: CASGGLGEKLFF. The CDR3 bases are TGTGCCAGTGGAGGGTTAGGTGAAAAACTGTTTTTT.

V and J are TRBV5-4 and TRBJ1-6; D is unresolved. Trimming cost V 2 bases and J 0 bases, with 12 bases left between them. The CDR3 has 17 residues. Looked up from germline, CDR1 is SGHNT and CDR2 is YYREEE (reference sequence). The CDR3 region is CASSFNSRSSYNSPLHF. CDR3 sequence (DNA): TGTGCCAGCAGCTTTAACAGCCGGAGCTCCTATAATTCACCCCTCCACTTT.

Note on this clone: A much larger clone differs by one base, so this may be a read error. The chain couples TRBV11-2 to TRBJ2-7; D is uncertain. Germline loops: CDR1 SGHAT, CDR2 FQNNGV. The V and J ends lost 3 bases and 6 bases respectively, with 6 bases between them. This CDR3 region has 11 residues. In DNA, the CDR3 is TGTGCCAGCAGCTTCGGGTCCGAGCAGTACTTC. Amino acid sequence: CASSFGSEQYF.

The chain uses TRBV11-2 and TRBJ2-2; the D gene is possibly TRBD2 (5 bases). V lost 2 bases and J 0 bases, leaving 16 bases between the germline ends. The CDR3 is made up of 18 amino acids. Germline CDR1 is SGHAT and CDR2 is FQNNGV. The CDR3 nucleotides are TGTGCCAGCAGCTTACCCTCCGGGGAGTTCGCGAACACCGGGGAGCTGTTTTTT. Translated: CASSLPSGEFANTGELFF.

The rearrangement uses TRBV7-4 and TRBJ1-4; 7 bases match TRBD1. Germline V gives CDR1 SGHVT, CDR2 SQSDAQ. Trimming took 3 bases from V and 0 from J; bases not matched to a gene: 13. The CDR3 is made up of 19 amino acids. DNA of the CDR3: TGTGCCAGCAGCTTCCTGACCGGGACAGAGTTTCCAACTAATGAAAAACTGTTTTTT. Translation: CASSFLTGTEFPTNEKLFF. Based on the CDR3 plus reference TRBV7-4 and TRBJ1-4, the full variable domain is GAGVSQSPRYKVAKRGRDVALRCDSISGHVTLYWYRQTLGQGSEVLTYSQSDAQRDKSGRPSGRFSAERPERSVSTLKIQRTEQGDSAVYLCASSFLTGTEFPTNEKLFFGSGTQLSVL.

This clone was found a few times. The CDR3 reads CASSQAPFRGNEQFF. CDR3 in DNA: TGCGCCAGCAGCCAAGCCCCATTTCGAGGAAATGAGCAGTTCTTC. The chain is built from TRBV4-1 and TRBJ2-1; unclear D gene. Per the germline V gene, CDR1 is MGHRA and CDR2 is YSYEKL. V lost 1 base and J lost 7, with 14 bases in between. CDR3 length: 15 residues.

This clone was seen more than once but under ten times. V usage is TRBV18 and J usage is TRBJ2-3, with 7 bases lining up with TRBD2. Germline CDR1 KGHSH, CDR2 LQKENI. This CDR3 has 16 residues. Germline trimming cut 1 base from V and 5 bases from J; bases unmatched to any gene: 9. The CDR3 DNA is TGTGCCAGCTCACCACGGCAAGCTAGCGGCGGAGATACGCAGTATTTT. This codes for CASSPRQASGGDTQYF.

The V call is TRBV6-6, the J call TRBJ1-1, with TRBD1 matching over 7 bases. The CDR3 spans 12 residues. The trim removed 6 bases at V and 10 bases at J, leaving 8 bases unmatched. Germline V CDR1 and CDR2: MNHNY, SVGAGI (reference sequence). The CDR3: CASRDRVPGAFF. CDR3 DNA: TGTGCCAGCAGAGACAGGGTTCCGGGAGCTTTCTTT.

The chain is built from TRBV4-3 and TRBJ1-6, with D unresolved. The germline V and J ends were trimmed by 0 bases and 0 bases, with 6 bases remaining between them. The CDR3 consists of 16 residues. Germline lookup yields CDR1 LGHNA and CDR2 YSLEER. The CDR3 reads CASSQELSSYNSPLHF. The DNA for the CDR3 is TGCGCCAGCAGCCAAGAATTGAGCTCCTATAATTCACCCCTCCACTTT.

The chain couples TRBV6-5 to TRBJ2-7; D gene uncertain. Germline loops: CDR1 MNHEY, CDR2 SVGAGI. V was cut by 7 bases and J by 3 bases, with 13 bases left in between. CDR3 length: 13 residues. The CDR3: CASTSSDLYEQYF. The CDR3 coding sequence is TGTGCCAGCACTTCCTCGGACCTCTACGAGCAGTACTTC.

V and J are TRBV5-1 and TRBJ1-1; no reliable D call. This CDR3 region has 15 residues. V was cut by 0 bases and J by 5 bases, with 14 bases left in between. CDR1 is SGHRS, CDR2 YFSETQ, per germline. This CDR3 reads CASSLEPGEYTEAFF. In nucleotides, the CDR3 is TGCGCCAGCAGCTTGGAGCCCGGGGAGTATACTGAAGCTTTCTTT.

This clone was observed a handful of times. The V call is TRBV5-5, the J call TRBJ2-5; TRBD1 aligns across 10 bases. V shed 2 bases, J shed 3 bases, and the junction held 1 base outside the gene matches. The germline CDR1 and CDR2 sequences are SGHKS and YYEKEE (reference sequence). The CDR3 totals 14 residues. The CDR3 loop is CASSFGTGEETQYF. For the CDR3, the DNA is TGTGCCAGCAGCTTTGGGACAGGGGAAGAGACCCAGTACTTC.

V is TRBV18 and J is TRBJ2-3; TRBD1 aligns across 9 bases. The trim removed 5 bases at V and 0 bases at J, leaving 0 bases unmatched. Looked up from germline, CDR1 is KGHSH and CDR2 is LQKENI. There are 14 residues in the CDR3. This chain's CDR3 is CASSGTGSTDTQYF. In nucleotides, the CDR3 is TGTGCCAGCTCAGGGACAGGGAGCACAGATACGCAGTATTTT.

The V call is TRBV28, the J call TRBJ2-3; a weak D match, TRBD1 (5 bases). Trimming removed 3 bases at V and 3 bases at J, with 7 bases between. The V gene's germline CDR1 is MDHEN and CDR2 SYDVKM. The CDR3 length is 13 residues. CDR3 sequence: CASSLQGTDTQYF. Here the CDR3 DNA reads TGTGCCAGCAGTTTGCAGGGTACAGATACGCAGTATTTT.

The gene calls are TRBV4-3 and TRBJ2-1, with D perhaps assigned TRBD1 or TRBD2 (5 bases each). The CDR3 length is 19 residues. CDR1 and CDR2 from the germline V gene are LGHNA and YSLEER. V lost 0 bases to trimming and J lost 5 bases, with 23 bases between them. CDR3 sequence: CASSQDWAGFGGLDNEQFF. CDR3 sequence (DNA): TGCGCCAGCAGCCAAGATTGGGCAGGGTTTGGCGGGTTGGACAATGAGCAGTTCTTC.

The chain recombines TRBV18 with TRBJ2-5; 7 nucleotides match TRBD1. The germline V gene has CDR1 KGHSH and CDR2 LQKENI. V trimming: 2 bases; J trimming: 0 bases; junction bases outside the gene matches: 9. This CDR3 has 17 amino acids. The CDR3 DNA reads as TGTGCCAGCTCACCAGGGAGAGGGGGCCTGTACCAAGAGACCCAGTACTTC. It encodes CASSPGRGGLYQETQYF.

This clone was picked up one time. The V call is TRBV28, the J call TRBJ2-4; possibly TRBD1 for D (6 bases). Trimming removed 4 bases from V and 2 bases from J, with 15 bases in between. The CDR3 sequence is 16 residues long. The germline CDR1 and CDR2 sequences are MDHEN and SYDVKM. CDR3 sequence: CASSSYNDRSKNIQYF. In nucleotides, the CDR3 is TGTGCCAGCAGTTCCTATAATGACAGGTCCAAAAACATTCAGTACTTC.

The genes are TRBV5-1 and TRBJ1-1; 7 nucleotides agree with TRBD1. Germline CDR1 reads SGHRS; CDR2 reads YFSETQ. The CDR3 is made up of 17 amino acids. The ends lost 0 bases at V and 0 bases at J; junction bases unmatched: 8. CDR3 sequence reads: CASSLGLRQGMNTEAFF. The CDR3 DNA is TGCGCCAGCAGCTTGGGGCTAAGACAGGGAATGAACACTGAAGCTTTCTTT.

The rearrangement uses TRBV7-2 and TRBJ2-3; TRBD2 agrees at 9 bases. The CDR3 runs to 15 residues. J was trimmed by 4 bases and V by 3 bases; bases with no gene match: 5. CDR1 is SGHTA, CDR2 FQGNSA, per germline. The CDR3 region has the DNA TGTGCCAGCAGCTTGACGCGGGGGGGGCCAGATACGCAGTATTTT. This translates into CASSLTRGGPDTQYF.

The V gene is TRBV4-2, the J gene TRBJ2-2; D remains ambiguous. CDR3 length equals 15 residues. CDR1 is LGHNA and CDR2 is YNFKEQ in the germline V gene. V was shortened by 1 base and J by 2 bases, with 8 bases between the two germline ends. CDR3: CASSQVQINTGELFF. The CDR3, as DNA: TGTGCCAGCAGCCAAGTACAGATTAACACCGGGGAGCTGTTTTTT.

The V and J genes are TRBV6-2 or TRBV6-3 and TRBJ1-5; D is perhaps TRBD1 (6 bases). V lost 4 bases, J lost 4 bases, and 11 bases lay in between. Per the germline V gene, CDR1 is MNHEY and CDR2 is SVGEGT. There are 14 residues in the CDR3. CDR3 sequence (DNA): TGTGCCAGCAGTTCCACAGGGACAAATCAGCCCCAGCATTTT. Encoded protein: CASSSTGTNQPQHF.

The rearrangement joins TRBV20-1 to TRBJ2-3; D is perhaps TRBD1 or TRBD2 (5 bases each). V was pared by 3 bases and J by 2 bases, with 12 bases between. Germline lookup yields CDR1 DFQATT and CDR2 SNEGSKA (reference sequence). CDR3 length equals 14 residues. Here the CDR3 DNA reads TGCAGTGCTAGTAGGGAAGGGACCACAGATACGCAGTATTTT. Protein: CSASREGTTDTQYF.

This chain joins TRBV6-1 and TRBJ1-5; D call uncertain. Germline assignment: CDR1 MNHNS and CDR2 SASEGT. This CDR3 contains 14 residues. V lost 0 bases to trimming and J lost 2 bases, with 5 bases between them. CDR3 loop: CASSEAQGNQPQHF. The CDR3, as DNA: TGTGCCAGCAGTGAAGCGCAGGGCAATCAGCCCCAGCATTTT.

The CDR3 region is CASSLEGMGNTIYF. CDR3 DNA: TGCGCCAGCAGCTTGGAAGGAATGGGAAACACCATATATTTT. The chain recombines TRBV5-1 with TRBJ1-3; no clear D. The V end lost 0 bases, the J end lost 4 bases, and 8 bases lay between the germline ends. There are 14 residues in the CDR3. CDR1 SGHRS and CDR2 YFSETQ come from the germline V gene.

The chain couples TRBV7-8 to TRBJ1-5; D ambiguous. Germline-derived CDR1 and CDR2 are SGHVS and FQNEAQ. This CDR3 is 14 amino acids long. Trimming left V 7 bases short and J 3 bases short, with 13 bases between. The CDR3 bases are TGTGCCAGCACGGGTCCGGATAACAATCAGCCCCAGCATTTT. Encoded protein: CASTGPDNNQPQHF.

V and J are TRBV27 and TRBJ2-6; D is uncertain. V lost 3 bases and J 0 bases, leaving 6 bases between the germline ends. The CDR3 has 15 amino acids. The V gene's germline CDR1 is MNHEY and CDR2 SMNVEV (reference sequence). DNA of the CDR3: TGTGCCAGCAGTTTGTACCGCTCTGGGGCCAACGTCCTGACTTTC. It is translated as CASSLYRSGANVLTF.

This clone has just a few counts. V is TRBV19 and J is TRBJ2-6, with unresolved D. This CDR3 is built from 13 residues. Germline V CDR1 and CDR2: LNHDA, SQIVND (reference sequence). V dropped 7 bases and J dropped 4 bases, with 8 bases sitting between them. CDR3 residues: CASKGSGANVLTF. DNA for the CDR3: TGTGCCAGTAAGGGCTCCGGGGCCAACGTCCTGACTTTC.

V is TRBV7-2 and J is TRBJ1-1; possibly TRBD1 for D (5 bases). V was clipped by 1 base and J by 0 bases, with 6 bases between them. CDR3 size: 14 residues. Germline loops: CDR1 SGHTA, CDR2 FQGNSA. The CDR3 nucleotides read TGTGCCAGCAGCTTAGGGGGGGTGAACACTGAAGCTTTCTTT. Protein sequence: CASSLGGVNTEAFF.

The CDR3 DNA reads as TGTGCCAGCAGTTTATTCCCTTACAGGGAAGGGGACTGGAGTGTAGCCGGGGAGCTGTTTTTT. Translating it yields CASSLFPYREGDWSVAGELFF. The J gene is TRBJ2-2, the V gene TRBV28, with D perhaps TRBD1 or TRBD2 (6 bases each). The CDR3 is made up of 21 amino acids. With 1 base removed from V and 6 bases from J, the gap between germline ends came to 30 bases. Germline CDR1 and CDR2: MDHEN and SYDVKM.